These T cell receptor beta chains were read from a single sample in a study of human T cells and chemical hapten exposure. TCRdb processed the 5' RACE reads anew with MiXCR; each CDR3 protein has one entry. The sample has tens of thousands of distinct CDR3 sequences, about 8% seen once. These receptors were collected from a male donor in good health. Both conserved end residues are part of each CDR3. Fields, in order: V gene, clone size, J gene, D gene, CDR3 length, CDR3 DNA, CDR3 protein. D genes are given only for firm matches. Size is omitted from some rows. Given values are once, few, many or a class for expanded clones.

TRBV14,.,TRBJ2-7,TRBD2,15,TGTGCCAGCAGCAACAAAGCGGGGGTCTCCTACGAGCAGTACTTC,CASSNKAGVSYEQYF
TRBV5-1,.,TRBJ2-5,.,14,TGCGCCAGCAGCCCCTTGGTAGGTCAAGAGACCCAGTACTTC,CASSPLVGQETQYF
TRBV27,.,TRBJ1-3,.,14,TGTGCCAGCAGTTTACGGGCGGCTGGAAACACCATATATTTT,CASSLRAAGNTIYF
TRBV29-1,.,TRBJ2-5,TRBD1,15,TGCAGCGTTGAAACAGGGGCGGAGGATCGAGAGACCCAGTACTTC,CSVETGAEDRETQYF
TRBV7-2,few,TRBJ1-5,.,17,TGTGCCAGCAGCTTAGGACGATCGGACCGGGGGAATCAGCCCCAGCATTTT,CASSLGRSDRGNQPQHF
TRBV4-1,many,TRBJ1-1,.,15,TGCGCCAGCAGCCAAGTAGAAGGACAGAACACTGAAGCTTTCTTT,CASSQVEGQNTEAFF
TRBV10-1,few,TRBJ2-4,.,12,TGCGCCAGCAGTATAGCCAAAAACATTCAGTACTTC,CASSIAKNIQYF
TRBV6-5,.,TRBJ1-5,TRBD1,15,TGTGCCAGCAGGGAATCAGGGGGGGTAGGTCAGCCCCAGCATTTT,CASRESGGVGQPQHF
TRBV29-1,many,TRBJ2-3,.,13,TGCAGCGCGCTAGCGTCTAGCACAGATACGCAGTATTTT,CSALASSTDTQYF
TRBV9,many,TRBJ2-1,.,15,TGTGCCAGCAGCGTAGAGGCCGCCCCGGCGAATGAGCAGTTCTTC,CASSVEAAPANEQFF
TRBV19,few,TRBJ2-5,TRBD1,16,TGTGCCAGTAGTATAGGGACAGGGGTCAACCAAGAGACCCAGTACTTC,CASSIGTGVNQETQYF
TRBV28,.,TRBJ1-6,.,12,TGTGCCAGCAGTTTAACGCCGAATCCCCTCCACTTT,CASSLTPNPLHF
TRBV12-3/TRBV12-4,many,TRBJ2-2,.,13,TGTGCCAGCAGTAGCCTCCGGTCCGGGGAGCTGTTTTTT,CASSSLRSGELFF
TRBV14,many,TRBJ2-1,TRBD2,17,TGTGCCAGCAGCCAGAGGCTCGGGAGGGAGACGATTGATGAGCAGTTCTTC,CASSQRLGRETIDEQFF
TRBV2,few,TRBJ1-5,TRBD1,14,TGTGCCAGCAGTAAGGACAGGAACAATCAGCCCCAGCATTTT,CASSKDRNNQPQHF
TRBV18,few,TRBJ1-6,TRBD1,15,TGTGCCAGCTCACCTCAGACAGGGCGGAATTCACCCCTCCACTTT,CASSPQTGRNSPLHF
TRBV23-1,.,TRBJ2-3,.,15,TGCGCCAGCAGTCCGCCGGGACTTAGCACAGATACGCAGTATTTT,CASSPPGLSTDTQYF
TRBV2,.,TRBJ1-1,.,14,TGTGAAAGAAGAAATTTCAGGGAGAACACTGAAGCTTTATTT,CERRNFRENTEALF
TRBV7-2,once,TRBJ2-7,.,15,TGTGCCAGCAGCTTAACGTCGGCGTGGGGGAACGAGCAGTACTTC,CASSLTSAWGNEQYF
TRBV11-3,.,TRBJ2-1,TRBD1,15,TGTGCCAGCAGCTTAGGACAGGGGGCGCGTAATGAGCAGTTCTTC,CASSLGQGARNEQFF
TRBV30,.,TRBJ1-4,TRBD1,13,TGTGCCTGGACCAAGGGGGCAGGGGAAAAACTGTTTTTT,CAWTKGAGEKLFF
TRBV7-6,many,TRBJ1-3,.,17,TGTGCCAGCAGCCGCAGGGACCGACTTAGCTCTGGAAACACCATATATTTT,CASSRRDRLSSGNTIYF
TRBV5-1,.,TRBJ1-4,TRBD1,15,TGCGCCAGCAGCGCCATCCCGGGACAGGGTGAAAAACTGTTTTTT,CASSAIPGQGEKLFF
TRBV27,many,TRBJ2-3,TRBD2,16,TGTGCCAGCAGTCCATTAGCGGGCCCTCCCACAGATACGCAGTATTTT,CASSPLAGPPTDTQYF
TRBV18,once,TRBJ1-1,.,12,TGTGCCAGCTCACGGGAAGGGGGTGAAGCTTTCTTT,CASSREGGEAFF
TRBV2,.,TRBJ1-1,.,12,TGTGCCAGCAGGACCGACAGAGCTGAAGCTTTCTTT,CASRTDRAEAFF
TRBV11-2,.,TRBJ1-1,.,14,TGTGCCAGCAGATTACGTACAGAGAACACTGAAGCTTTCTTT,CASRLRTENTEAFF
TRBV5-1,few,TRBJ2-1,TRBD1,13,TGCGCCAGCAGCTTAGGGACAGACAATGAGCAGTTCTTC,CASSLGTDNEQFF
TRBV7-6,.,TRBJ1-5,.,16,TGTGCCAGCAGCTTAGCTTCCGGGCCAAGCAATCAGCCCCAGCATTTT,CASSLASGPSNQPQHF
TRBV9,.,TRBJ1-3,.,16,TGTGCCAGCAGCGTAGCGAGCAGCCGCTCTGGAAACACCATATATTTT,CASSVASSRSGNTIYF
TRBV5-1,.,TRBJ2-1,TRBD2,17,TGCGCCAGCAGCTCTGGACTAGCGGGGGACCCCTACAATGAGCAGTTCTTC,CASSSGLAGDPYNEQFF
TRBV2,many,TRBJ2-4,.,16,TGTGCCAGCAGTGAAACGACGTGGGGGGCCAAAAACATTCAGTACTTC,CASSETTWGAKNIQYF
TRBV20-1,many,TRBJ2-7,.,12,TGCAGTGCCGAGGGGGGAGGCACAGAGCAGTACTTC,CSAEGGGTEQYF
TRBV10-2,.,TRBJ1-5,.,15,TGCGCCAGCAGTGAGTCAACCAGTCCGGGTCAGCCCCAGCATTTT,CASSESTSPGQPQHF
TRBV11-2,few,TRBJ1-2,TRBD1,14,TGTGCCAGCAGCCCAGGGGGCGGCGACTATGGCTACACCTTC,CASSPGGGDYGYTF
TRBV7-8,few,TRBJ1-1,TRBD1,17,TGTGCCAGCAGCTTAGCGAGGGACAGTCCTCTGAACACTGAAGCTTTCTTT,CASSLARDSPLNTEAFF
TRBV6-6,.,TRBJ2-1,TRBD1,14,TGTGCCAGCAGTACTCGACAGGGGGGCAATGAGCAGTTCTTC,CASSTRQGGNEQFF
TRBV11-1,few,TRBJ2-1,TRBD2,16,TGTGCCAGCAGCCCCCTGACTAGCGCTAATGACAATGAGCAGTTCTTC,CASSPLTSANDNEQFF
TRBV29-1,many,TRBJ2-7,.,13,TGCAGCGTTGCGGGGGTACTCGCCTACGAGCAGTACTTC,CSVAGVLAYEQYF
TRBV27,many,TRBJ1-2,.,13,TGTGCCAGCAGTTTTGAAGGGAACTATGGCTACACCTTC,CASSFEGNYGYTF
TRBV4-3,few,TRBJ1-6,.,15,TGCGCCAGCAGCCAAGATCAGCAGAGAGGTGACCCCCTCCACTTT,CASSQDQQRGDPLHF
TRBV5-4,.,TRBJ2-5,TRBD2,16,TGTGCCAGCAGCTTGGGGTCGGGGGGGTACCAAGAGACCCAGTACTTC,CASSLGSGGYQETQYF
TRBV20-1,.,TRBJ2-1,.,17,TGCAGTGCTAGAGATGGGGGCGCTAGCGGCTTCTACAATGAGCAGTTCTTC,CSARDGGASGFYNEQFF
TRBV29-1,many,TRBJ2-7,.,14,TGCAGCGTTGTGGGGGGGACAGGTTTATACGAGCAGTACTTC,CSVVGGTGLYEQYF
TRBV27,many,TRBJ2-7,.,13,TGTGCCAGCAGTTTATCGTACCACTACGAGCAGTACTTC,CASSLSYHYEQYF
TRBV28,.,TRBJ2-7,TRBD2,15,TGTGCCAGCAGTTTTCTAGCGGGGGGCTCCTACGAGCAGTACTTC,CASSFLAGGSYEQYF
TRBV9,.,TRBJ2-7,TRBD1,14,TGTGCCAGCAGCGTAGGGACAGGGGTGGACGAGCAGTACTTC,CASSVGTGVDEQYF
TRBV7-9,.,TRBJ1-5,TRBD1,13,TGTGCCAGCAGCCCAGGGGGAGATCAGCCCCAGCATTTT,CASSPGGDQPQHF
TRBV6-9,.,TRBJ1-1,.,14,TGTGCCAGCAGTTATGCGGCACCTTACACTGAAGCTTTCTTT,CASSYAAPYTEAFF
TRBV2,few,TRBJ2-5,.,14,TGTGCCAGCAGTCCCGACGGAAACCAAGAGACCCAGTACTTC,CASSPDGNQETQYF
TRBV6-1,many,TRBJ2-3,TRBD2,15,TGTGCCAGCAGTGCGACTAGCGGGGGGCCGGATACGCAGTATTTT,CASSATSGGPDTQYF
TRBV19,few,TRBJ2-1,TRBD1,15,TGTGCCAGTAGGACCGGGACAGGGAACTACAATGAGCAGTTCTTC,CASRTGTGNYNEQFF